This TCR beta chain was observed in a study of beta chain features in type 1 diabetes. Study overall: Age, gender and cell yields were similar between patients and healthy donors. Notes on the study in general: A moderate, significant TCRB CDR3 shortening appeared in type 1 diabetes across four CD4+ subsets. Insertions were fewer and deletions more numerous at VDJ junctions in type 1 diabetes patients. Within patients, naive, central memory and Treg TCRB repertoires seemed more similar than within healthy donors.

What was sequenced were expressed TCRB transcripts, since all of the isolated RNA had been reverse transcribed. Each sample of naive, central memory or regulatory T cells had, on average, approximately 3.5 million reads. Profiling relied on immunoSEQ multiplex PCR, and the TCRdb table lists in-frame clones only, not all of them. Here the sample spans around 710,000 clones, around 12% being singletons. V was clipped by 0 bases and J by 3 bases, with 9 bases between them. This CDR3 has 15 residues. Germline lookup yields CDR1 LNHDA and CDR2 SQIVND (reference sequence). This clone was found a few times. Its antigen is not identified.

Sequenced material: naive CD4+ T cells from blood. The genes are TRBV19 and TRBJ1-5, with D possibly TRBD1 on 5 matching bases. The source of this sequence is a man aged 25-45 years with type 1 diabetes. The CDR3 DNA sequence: TGTGCCAGTAGTATAGAGGGACTGCTCAATCAGCCCCAGCATTTT. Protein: CASSIEGLLNQPQHF.